The 31 T cell receptor beta chains in this list originate from one sample, sequenced in a study of cytomegalovirus exposure and HLA in healthy donors. PCR involved 60 Vbeta and 13 Jbeta primers. Assay: immunoSEQ multiplex PCR; the TCRdb copy retains only in-frame clones and omits some. The table lists about 140,000 clones, 76% of them singletons. The sequenced sample consisted of PBMCs. These TCRs come from a man aged 35 to 55 in good health and CMV-seronegative.

This chain joins TRBV5-1 and TRBJ1-1, with TRBD1 matching 7 bases. Germline loops: CDR1 SGHRS, CDR2 YFSETQ. This CDR3 has 18 residues. J lost 1 base, V lost 4 bases, and 16 bases had no gene match. The CDR3 DNA follows: TGCGCCAGCAGCGGGGGAACCGGACAGGCGACCTCGAACACTGAAGCTTTCTTT. It yields the protein CASSGGTGQATSNTEAFF.

The genes are TRBV6-5 and TRBJ2-1; D gene ambiguous. The CDR3 length is 16 residues. V lost 2 bases and J 1 base, leaving 12 bases between the germline ends. Germline V gene data show CDR1 as MNHEY and CDR2 as SVGAGI. The CDR3 region has the DNA TGTGCCAGCAGTTACCTGATGGGCTCTTCCTACAATGAGCAGTTCTTC. It codes for CASSYLMGSSYNEQFF.

J is TRBJ2-7 and V is TRBV7-6, with D tentatively TRBD2 (5 bases). Germline lookup yields CDR1 SGHVS and CDR2 FNYEAQ. V was pared by 3 bases and J by 7 bases, with 13 bases between. This CDR3 spans 13 amino acids. The CDR3: CASSFPGAEEQYF. In DNA form, the CDR3 reads TGTGCCAGCAGCTTCCCTGGAGCGGAGGAGCAGTACTTC.

This clone is a singleton in its sample. The chain recombines TRBV13 with TRBJ2-3; 8 bases line up with TRBD1. Germline values: CDR1 PRHDT, CDR2 FYEKMQ (reference sequence). The CDR3 sequence is 13 residues long. The junction had 3 bases not matched to a gene; V was cut back by 6 bases and J by 4 bases. The CDR3 DNA sequence: TGTGCCAGCAGTACAGGGGGTGCAGATACGCAGTATTTT. Protein sequence: CASSTGGADTQYF.

The V and J genes are TRBV12-5 and TRBJ2-3; TRBD1 is a possible D gene (6 bases). Trimming stripped 1 base from V and 7 bases from J, with 9 bases between. The germline gives CDR1 LGHNT, CDR2 FRNRAP. This CDR3 spans 13 amino acids. The CDR3 DNA follows: TGTGCTAGTGGTTTGGCCGGGACATATACGCAGTATTTT. It yields the protein CASGLAGTYTQYF.

The chain joins TRBV4-1 to TRBJ1-5; the D is unclear. CDR3 length: 16 residues. Germline-derived CDR1 and CDR2 are MGHRA and YSYEKL. V was clipped by 0 bases and J by 2 bases, with 11 bases between them. This CDR3 reads CASSQESAPGNQPQHF. In DNA, the CDR3 is TGCGCCAGCAGCCAAGAGAGTGCCCCGGGCAATCAGCCCCAGCATTTT.

The V and J genes are TRBV10-3 and TRBJ2-1; 8 bases agree with TRBD2. The CDR3 covers 14 residues. The germline V gene has CDR1 ENHRY and CDR2 SYGVKD. J gave up 6 bases and V 4 bases, and 5 bases lay outside the gene matches. CDR3 in DNA: TGTGCCATCAGTGGGCTAGCGGGTACCAATGAGCAGTTCTTC. Translation: CAISGLAGTNEQFF.

The V gene is TRBV4-1, the J gene TRBJ1-3; weak D call: TRBD1 (5 bases). The CDR3 loop spans 16 amino acids. Germline lookup yields CDR1 MGHRA and CDR2 YSYEKL. The V gene lost 3 bases and the J gene lost 4 bases, with 16 bases spanning the gap. In DNA form, the CDR3 reads TGCGCCAGCAGCCAGGTCTCCGGGACTTGGGGAAACACCATATATTTT. This encodes CASSQVSGTWGNTIYF.

The chain couples TRBV5-1 to TRBJ2-2, with D perhaps matching TRBD1 (6 bases). V was cut by 7 bases and J by 4 bases, with 14 bases left in between. Germline CDR1 SGHRS, CDR2 YFSETQ. This CDR3 is built from 14 residues. DNA of the CDR3: TGCGCCAGCGGGCAGGGGATGGGCACCGGGGAGCTGTTTTTT. This sequence encodes CASGQGMGTGELFF. Using reference TRBV5-1 and TRBJ2-2 for the parts outside the CDR3, the full variable domain is KAGVTQTPRYLIKTRGQQVTLSCSPISGHRSVSWYQQTPGQGLQFLFEYFSETQRNKGNFPGRFSGRQFSNSRSEMNVSTLELGDSALYLCASGQGMGTGELFFGEGSRLTVL.

V and J are TRBV5-1 and TRBJ2-3; D possibly corresponds to TRBD2 (6 bases). This CDR3 spans 14 amino acids. Looked up from germline, CDR1 is SGHRS and CDR2 is YFSETQ. Trimming removed 7 bases at V and 4 bases at J, with 16 bases between. CDR3 sequence reads: CASFTGPGADTQYF. DNA of the CDR3: TGCGCCAGCTTCACGGGACCGGGAGCAGATACGCAGTATTTT. The full variable domain, its missing parts supplied by reference TRBV5-1 and TRBJ2-3, is KAGVTQTPRYLIKTRGQQVTLSCSPISGHRSVSWYQQTPGQGLQFLFEYFSETQRNKGNFPGRFSGRQFSNSRSEMNVSTLELGDSALYLCASFTGPGADTQYFGPGTRLTVL.

The rearrangement uses TRBV28 and TRBJ2-7, with D maybe TRBD2 (7 bases). Germline CDR1 reads MDHEN; CDR2 reads SYDVKM. The CDR3 is 14 amino acids. V lost 6 bases and J 2 bases, leaving 14 bases between the germline ends. This CDR3 reads CASSQGGDTYEQYF. The CDR3 region has the DNA TGTGCCAGCAGCCAAGGGGGGGACACCTACGAGCAGTACTTC. Looking up the rest from reference TRBV28 and TRBJ2-7 gives the full variable domain: DVKVTQSSRYLVKRTGEKVFLECVQDMDHENMFWYRQDPGLGLRLIYFSYDVKMKEKGDIPEGYSVSREKKERFSLILESASTNQTSMYLCASSQGGDTYEQYFGPGTRLTVT.

The J gene is TRBJ2-1, the V gene TRBV6-4; D uncertain. Trimming took 2 bases from V and 10 from J, leaving 6 bases between them. CDR1 is MRHNA, CDR2 SNTAGT, per germline. The CDR3 is made up of 11 amino acids. The CDR3 nucleotides read TGTGCCAGCAGTGACGGCATAGAGCAGTTCTTC. It codes for CASSDGIEQFF.

The gene calls are TRBV7-3 and TRBJ2-2; D possibly corresponds to TRBD1 (6 bases). This CDR3 has 17 residues. Germline assignment: CDR1 SGHTA and CDR2 FQGTGA. Trimming stripped 2 bases from V and 0 bases from J, with 13 bases between. The chain's CDR3 is CASSLAGAFANTGELFF. CDR3 nucleotides: TGTGCCAGCAGCTTAGCAGGGGCGTTCGCGAACACCGGGGAGCTGTTTTTT.

This clone was seen a few times. The chain is built from TRBV11-2 and TRBJ2-3; 7 nucleotides match TRBD2. This CDR3 contains 14 residues. Trimming took 5 bases from V and 4 from J; bases not matched to a gene: 6. CDR1 SGHAT and CDR2 FQNNGV come from the germline V gene. The CDR3 sequence is CASSQRDDADTQYF. In DNA, the CDR3 is TGTGCCAGCAGCCAGCGGGACGATGCAGATACGCAGTATTTT.

The chain joins TRBV29-1 to TRBJ1-4, with a tentative D call TRBD1 (5 bases). The ends were cut back, 1 base at V and 10 bases at J, with 16 bases in the middle. The CDR3 is made up of 14 amino acids. CDR1 is SQVTM and CDR2 is ANQGSEA in the germline V gene. The CDR3 loop reads CSVEVPQGGGKLFF. DNA for the CDR3: TGCAGCGTTGAAGTTCCGCAGGGAGGCGGAAAACTGTTTTTT.

This chain uses TRBV7-8 with TRBJ2-7; perhaps TRBD2 as D (5 bases). The germline V gene has CDR1 SGHVS and CDR2 FQNEAQ. The CDR3 spans 13 residues. V was cut by 5 bases and J by 2 bases, with 10 bases left in between. The DNA of the CDR3 is TGTGCCAGCAGCCTCGGACTGGCCTACGAGCAGTACTTC. Amino acids: CASSLGLAYEQYF.

The chain links TRBV27 to TRBJ2-3, with 8 bases identical to TRBD2. J was trimmed by 0 bases and V by 8 bases; bases with no gene match: 7. Germline lookup yields CDR1 MNHEY and CDR2 SMNVEV (reference sequence). The CDR3 runs to 15 residues. The CDR3 loop reads CASCPTSGSTDTQYF. DNA for the CDR3: TGTGCCAGCTGCCCAACTAGCGGTAGCACAGATACGCAGTATTTT.

This chain connects TRBV29-1 to TRBJ2-7; 9 bases are shared with TRBD2. Germline CDR1 reads SQVTM; CDR2 reads ANQGSEA. There are 14 residues in the CDR3. Trimming removed 4 bases from V and 3 bases from J; junction bases left unmatched: 7. Here the CDR3 reads CSVAGASGVYEQYF. The CDR3, as DNA: TGCAGCGTTGCCGGCGCTAGCGGGGTCTACGAGCAGTACTTC.

This chain links TRBV5-1 with TRBJ2-2, with unresolved D. V shed 3 bases and J shed 1 base, with 7 bases lying between them. The CDR3 length is 14 residues. Germline CDR1 reads SGHRS; CDR2 reads YFSETQ. CDR3: CASSSRQNTGELFF. The CDR3 DNA reads TGCGCCAGCAGCTCGAGACAGAACACCGGGGAGCTGTTTTTT. The full variable domain, rest sourced from reference TRBV5-1 and TRBJ2-2, is KAGVTQTPRYLIKTRGQQVTLSCSPISGHRSVSWYQQTPGQGLQFLFEYFSETQRNKGNFPGRFSGRQFSNSRSEMNVSTLELGDSALYLCASSSRQNTGELFFGEGSRLTVL.

This rearrangement joins TRBV19 to TRBJ2-2; 8 nucleotides align to TRBD1. J lost 2 bases, V lost 7 bases, and 12 bases had no gene match. CDR1 and CDR2 from the germline V gene are LNHDA and SQIVND (reference sequence). This CDR3 has 17 amino acids. The CDR3 is CASTSPPGTGNTGELFF. Here the CDR3 DNA reads TGTGCCAGTACCTCCCCCCCCGGGACAGGAAACACCGGGGAGCTGTTTTTT. Full variable domain (missing parts from reference TRBV19 and TRBJ2-2): DGGITQSPKYLFRKEGQNVTLSCEQNLNHDAMYWYRQDPGQGLRLIYYSQIVNDFQKGDIAEGYSVSREKKESFPLTVTSAQKNPTAFYLCASTSPPGTGNTGELFFGEGSRLTVL.

This clone was counted only a few times. This chain joins TRBV30 and TRBJ1-6; D is possibly TRBD1 (6 bases). This CDR3 has 15 amino acids. CDR1 GTSNPN and CDR2 SVGIG come from the germline V gene (reference sequence). Trimming pared 1 base from V and 10 bases from J, leaving 17 bases between. CDR3 amino acids: CAWSGPQGRHSPLHF. CDR3 nucleotide sequence: TGTGCCTGGAGTGGCCCCCAGGGGCGGCACTCACCCCTCCACTTT.

The chain uses TRBV5-1 and TRBJ1-1; perhaps TRBD1 as D (5 bases). The CDR3 length is 16 residues. Deletions cut 4 bases from V and 3 bases from J, with 19 bases between. CDR1 and CDR2 from the germline V gene are SGHRS and YFSETQ. The CDR3, as DNA: TGCGCCAGCAGCCTACTCCAGGGCTATGGGGACACTGAAGCTTTCTTT. Protein product: CASSLLQGYGDTEAFF.

This clone was detected only once. The V and J genes are TRBV28 and TRBJ2-5; maybe TRBD2 (5 bases). The end of the DNA aligns better with TRBJ2-7, so the J call may be wrong. There are 14 residues in the CDR3. Germline V gene lookup returns CDR1 MDHEN and CDR2 SYDVKM. This CDR3 reads CASSLLGGSYEQYF. The CDR3, as DNA: TGTGCCAGCAGTTTATTGGGCGGGTCCTACGAGCAGTACTTC.

The chain recombines TRBV28 with TRBJ2-1; 7 bases map to TRBD1. V dropped 9 bases and J dropped 6; count of bases not matched to a gene: 11. The CDR3 length is 14 residues. Germline V CDR1 and CDR2: MDHEN, SYDVKM. The CDR3 loop reads CASLGTVMFNEQFF. CDR3 coding DNA: TGTGCCAGTTTGGGGACAGTTATGTTCAATGAGCAGTTCTTC. Together with reference TRBV28 and TRBJ2-1, the CDR3 gives the full variable domain: DVKVTQSSRYLVKRTGEKVFLECVQDMDHENMFWYRQDPGLGLRLIYFSYDVKMKEKGDIPEGYSVSREKKERFSLILESASTNQTSMYLCASLGTVMFNEQFFGPGTRLTVL.

This clone has a single count. The chain has TRBV15 and TRBJ2-2; TRBD1 agrees at 7 bases. CDR1 is LNHNV and CDR2 is YYDKDF in the germline V gene (reference sequence). This CDR3 has 17 amino acids. V dropped 0 bases and J dropped 7; count of bases not matched to a gene: 11. The CDR3 region is CATSRDPPRGNFGELFF. CDR3 nucleotide sequence: TGTGCCACCAGCAGAGACCCTCCCAGGGGGAATTTCGGGGAGCTGTTTTTT.

The chain carries TRBV28 and TRBJ1-5; TRBD1 aligns across 9 bases. The V segment lost 5 bases and the J segment 1 base; nucleotides outside the gene matches: 6. This CDR3 is built from 16 residues. The germline CDR1 and CDR2 sequences are MDHEN and SYDVKM. CDR3 sequence (DNA): TGTGCCAGCAGTACATGGACAGGGGAGAGCAATCAGCCCCAGCATTTT. This encodes CASSTWTGESNQPQHF.

The chain joins TRBV4-1 to TRBJ2-3; D is perhaps TRBD2 (6 bases). Germline V gene data show CDR1 as MGHRA and CDR2 as YSYEKL. The V and J ends lost 5 bases and 3 bases respectively, with 18 bases between them. This CDR3 region has 16 residues. CDR3 bases: TGCGCCAGCAGCAAAGGCGTGACGGGAGCAACAGATACGCAGTATTTT. This gives the protein CASSKGVTGATDTQYF.

This clone has more than one count but fewer than ten. The chain couples TRBV28 to TRBJ2-5; D remains unclear. The CDR3 is 16 amino acids. The V end lost 3 bases, the J end lost 4 bases, and 18 bases lay between the germline ends. Germline loops: CDR1 MDHEN, CDR2 SYDVKM. CDR3 DNA sequence: TGTGCCAGCAGTTTCCCTCTTGGCGGCCTCAGAGAGACCCAGTACTTC. Its protein product is CASSFPLGGLRETQYF.

This sequence joins TRBV11-2 and TRBJ2-2; 8 nucleotides agree with TRBD2. CDR1 is SGHAT and CDR2 is FQNNGV in the germline V gene. This CDR3 comprises 18 residues. The trim removed 0 bases at V and 1 base at J, leaving 7 bases unmatched. This chain's CDR3 is CASSLDHLLAGNTGELFF. The CDR3 DNA sequence: TGTGCCAGCAGCTTAGATCATCTCCTAGCGGGGAACACCGGGGAGCTGTTTTTT.

This clone has just one count. The chain carries TRBV10-1 and TRBJ2-7; D is unclear. Germline CDR1 WNHNN, CDR2 SYGVQD (reference sequence). Deletions cut 6 bases from V and 5 bases from J, with 17 bases between. The CDR3 contains 14 residues. The CDR3 is CASRLLKAQNEQYF. For the CDR3, the DNA is TGCGCCAGCAGGCTCCTAAAAGCGCAGAACGAGCAGTACTTC.

This clone was picked up a small number of times. V and J are TRBV6-6 and TRBJ2-1; 7 positions agree with TRBD1. After removal of 2 bases from V and 5 bases from J, the junction contained 6 bases not matched to a gene. The CDR3 spans 15 residues. Germline V gene sequence: CDR1 MNHNY, CDR2 SVGAGI (reference sequence). The DNA for the CDR3 is TGTGCCAGCAGTTACCCGGGGCAGGGGGACAATGAGCAGTTCTTC. Translating it yields CASSYPGQGDNEQFF.